These T cell receptor beta chains were read from a single sample in a study of T cells after yellow fever vaccination. TCRdb passed the 5' RACE reads through MiXCR, listing each CDR3 protein once. Of about 400,000 distinct CDR3 sequences listed, around 10% are singletons. Here the sequenced sample was PBMCs, taken on the day of the first yellow fever vaccination. These receptors were obtained from a man aged 18 to 35 who received the YFV17D yellow fever vaccine. Each CDR3 is given with its conserved first and last residue. D genes are given only for firm matches. Only some rows state a clone size, as once, few, many or a class for expanded clones.

abundance	v_gene	j_gene	d_gene	CDR3nt	CDR3aa
few	TRBV2	TRBJ2-3	.	TGTGCCAGCAGTGAAGCGCCCTCAACTAGCACAGATACGCAGTATTTT	CASSEAPSTSTDTQYF
many	TRBV27	TRBJ2-3	.	TGTGCCAGCAGTCCCGCCCCTACAGATACGCAGTATTTT	CASSPAPTDTQYF
.	TRBV7-2	TRBJ2-3	TRBD2	TGTGCCAGCACCCCCCAGCGGGGCTCGGATACGCAGTATTTT	CASTPQRGSDTQYF
.	TRBV7-6	TRBJ1-3	TRBD1	TGTGCCAGCAGCGGAGCTCACCGGGACAGGGACTCTGGAAACACCATATATTTT	CASSGAHRDRDSGNTIYF
.	TRBV20-1	TRBJ2-3	TRBD1	TGCAGTGCTAGAGATAGTGAGGGACAGCTAGTTGGGAGCACAGATACGCAGTATTTT	CSARDSEGQLVGSTDTQYF
.	TRBV19	TRBJ2-5	.	TGTGCCAGTAGTATACCGGGGCAGGGGCGAAAGACCCAGTACTTC	CASSIPGQGRKTQYF
few	TRBV12-3/TRBV12-4	TRBJ2-7	.	TGTGCCAGCAGTTACCGGGACGGCTACGAGCAGTACTTC	CASSYRDGYEQYF
few	TRBV5-5	TRBJ2-2	.	TGTGCCAGCAGCTTGGGGCGGGGCAGGGGAAGGACCGGGGAGCTGTTTTTT	CASSLGRGRGRTGELFF
few	TRBV4-2	TRBJ2-5	.	TGTGCCAGCAGCCAAGATCGTAAAGGAGAGACCCAGTACTTC	CASSQDRKGETQYF
.	TRBV18	TRBJ2-1	.	TGTGCCAGCTCATCTGCTACCGGACTGGACTACAATGAGCAGTTCTTC	CASSSATGLDYNEQFF
.	TRBV18	TRBJ1-1	.	TGTGCCAGCTCACCCGGCCGCCGGGATGCTGAAGCTTTCTTT	CASSPGRRDAEAFF
few	TRBV7-9	TRBJ2-5	.	TGTGCCAGCAGCCACCCTCGGGGTCCGAAGACCCAGTACTTC	CASSHPRGPKTQYF
.	TRBV20-1	TRBJ1-2	TRBD1	TGCAGTGCTAACCTGGACAGGTCCTTCGGCTACACCTTC	CSANLDRSFGYTF
many	TRBV4-1	TRBJ2-1	TRBD1	TGCGCCAGCAGCAGACCCCCGGGACAGGGGGACAATGAGCAGTTCTTC	CASSRPPGQGDNEQFF
.	TRBV20-1	TRBJ1-5	.	TGCAGTGCTAGAGTTGGGTCTCAGCCCCAGCATTTT	CSARVGSQPQHF
many	TRBV5-1	TRBJ2-5	TRBD2	TGCGCCAGCAGCATTAGCGGGGGGGCGCAAGAGACCCAGTACTTC	CASSISGGAQETQYF
many	TRBV20-1	TRBJ2-3	TRBD2	TGCAGTGCTAGAGATTGGTCGGGAGGAGATACGCAGTATTTT	CSARDWSGGDTQYF
few	TRBV12-3/TRBV12-4	TRBJ1-4	.	TGTGCCAGCAGCTATCGGGCGGGAACTGCAACTAATGAAAAACTGTTTTTT	CASSYRAGTATNEKLFF
few	TRBV27	TRBJ1-6	TRBD1	TGTGCCAGCAGTTCCGGGACAGGGTATAATTCACCCCTCCACTTT	CASSSGTGYNSPLHF
.	TRBV24-1	TRBJ2-4	.	TGTGCCACCAGTGATCCGAGGGACATAGAAAACATTCAGTACTTC	CATSDPRDIENIQYF
few	TRBV5-1	TRBJ1-1	.	TGCGCCAGCAGCCCCTCTGCAGCCTTTGACACTGAAGCTTTCTTT	CASSPSAAFDTEAFF
many	TRBV12-3/TRBV12-4	TRBJ1-6	.	TGTGCCAGCAGTTCGAGGGACTCCTATAATTCACCCCTCCACTTT	CASSSRDSYNSPLHF
many	TRBV12-3/TRBV12-4	TRBJ2-7	.	TGTGCCAGCAGCACGGGACAAGACTTCTCCTACGAGCAGTACTTC	CASSTGQDFSYEQYF
.	TRBV25-1	TRBJ1-2	.	TGTGCCAGCAGTGCCCGGGACATCGAATCCTATGGCTACACCTTC	CASSARDIESYGYTF
many	TRBV7-9	TRBJ2-3	.	TGTGCCAGCAGCTTAGCGGGGGGCACAGATACGCAGTATTTT	CASSLAGGTDTQYF
few	TRBV5-1	TRBJ2-5	TRBD1	TGCGCCAGCAGCTTGTCGTCCGCACAGGGGAACCAAGAGACCCAGTACTTC	CASSLSSAQGNQETQYF
.	TRBV18	TRBJ2-3	.	TGTGCCAGCTCACCATCGGGGTTGGTCGATACGCAGTATTTT	CASSPSGLVDTQYF
many	TRBV10-3	TRBJ2-4	.	TGTGCCATCAGTGATGCTAGTGTAACCAAAAACATTCAGTACTTC	CAISDASVTKNIQYF
few	TRBV30	TRBJ1-5	.	TGTGCCTGGAGTGTGGGACTGCGAAATCAGCCCCAGCATTTT	CAWSVGLRNQPQHF
many	TRBV12-3/TRBV12-4	TRBJ1-1	.	TGTGCCAGCACTCCCTTTCGGGCCCCAAACACTGAAGCTTTCTTT	CASTPFRAPNTEAFF
few	TRBV3-1	TRBJ1-1	.	TGTGCCAGCAGCCAATCCTGGCAGAACACTGAAGCTTTCTTT	CASSQSWQNTEAFF